These T cell receptor beta chains were read from a single sample in a study of shared clonotypes between healthy human individuals. The data were produced by immunoSEQ multiplex PCR, yet TCRdb's version contains in-frame clones alone and is incomplete. The sample includes millions of clones, approximately 94% of them seen just once. The specimen sequenced was naive CD8+ T cells from PBMCs. The receptors originated from a man aged 18-30 years in good health. Some clones in this sample may be carry-over from other donors' samples. CDR3s include the opening cysteine and the closing phenylalanine or tryptophan. The D gene is left open where the match is weak. Only part of the rows carry a size: once, few, many, or a class if the clone is expanded.

V gene	D gene	clone size	J gene	CDR3 DNA	CDR3 protein
TRBV14	-	-	TRBJ1-5	TGTGCCAGCAGCCAAGAGGTCGGAGATCAGCCCCAGCATTTT	CASSQEVGDQPQHF
TRBV15	TRBD2	-	TRBJ2-1	TGTGCCACCAGCAGATCGGGACTAGCACGCAATGAGCAGTTCTTC	CATSRSGLARNEQFF
TRBV9	TRBD2	-	TRBJ2-1	TGTGCCAGCAGCGTAGTCTCCTCGCTAGCGGGAAACAATGAGCAGTTCTTC	CASSVVSSLAGNNEQFF
TRBV6-5	-	-	TRBJ2-3	TGTGCCAGCAGTGCCCCGGGACAAGGCGAGGATACGCAGTATTTT	CASSAPGQGEDTQYF
TRBV29-1	-	-	TRBJ2-1	TGCAGCGTTGATGGGCTGGCAGGAAGAACTTACAATGAGCAGTTCTTC	CSVDGLAGRTYNEQFF
TRBV19	TRBD1	-	TRBJ2-3	TGTGCCAGTAGTATAGAAGACAGGGACACAGATACGCAGTATTTT	CASSIEDRDTDTQYF
TRBV7-9	-	-	TRBJ2-1	TGTGCCAGCAGAAAAGTGGGCGGGAACAGAAATGAGCAGTTCTTC	CASRKVGGNRNEQFF
TRBV28	-	-	TRBJ2-3	TGTGCCAGCACTCCCCTGTTCCGGGAACCAACAGATACGCAGTATTTT	CASTPLFREPTDTQYF
TRBV5-1	-	-	TRBJ1-1	TGCGCCAGCAGCTTGATGGTGGGAACTGAAGCTTTCTTT	CASSLMVGTEAFF
TRBV11-2	-	-	TRBJ2-1	TGTGCCAGCAGCTTGGTGGGGGTCAGCTCCTACAATGAGCAGTTCTTC	CASSLVGVSSYNEQFF
TRBV9	-	-	TRBJ2-7	TGTGCCAGCAGCCTATTACCCCACTACGAGCAGTACTTC	CASSLLPHYEQYF
TRBV5-1	TRBD2	-	TRBJ2-2	TGCGCCAATACTAGCGGGCCAAATACGAACACCGGGGAGCTGTTTTTT	CANTSGPNTNTGELFF
TRBV7-2	-	-	TRBJ2-3	TGTGCCAGCAGCTTAGGTCTTGGGGGAGATACGCAGTATTTT	CASSLGLGGDTQYF
TRBV5-6	-	-	TRBJ2-4	TGTGCCAGCAGCTTCCTATCCACAGGGACAAACATTCAGTACTTC	CASSFLSTGTNIQYF
TRBV7-9	TRBD1	-	TRBJ2-3	TGTGCCAGCAGCGCGGGACAGGGAGCAGATACGCAGTATTTT	CASSAGQGADTQYF
TRBV27	TRBD2	-	TRBJ2-3	TGTGCCAGCAGTCTTACTAGCGGGAGGATGGATACGCAGTATTTT	CASSLTSGRMDTQYF
TRBV11-3	-	-	TRBJ2-1	TGTGCCAGCAGCCTCTCGAAAGGTCGGGACCGACCTTACAATGAGCAGTTCTTC	CASSLSKGRDRPYNEQFF
TRBV7-9	-	few	TRBJ1-1	TGTGCCAGCAGCCATCGACAGGAGAACACTGAAGCTTTCTTT	CASSHRQENTEAFF
TRBV5-1	TRBD2	-	TRBJ2-1	TGCGCCAGCAGCTTGTCTCCTAGCGGGAGTATAGGGTCGGATGAGCAGTTCTTC	CASSLSPSGSIGSDEQFF
TRBV29-1	-	-	TRBJ1-2	TGCAGCGTTGAGCCCTTGGGAGGGGCGCACTATGGCTACACCTTC	CSVEPLGGAHYGYTF
TRBV28	TRBD1	-	TRBJ1-2	TGTGCCAGCAACCAACAGGGGTTGAACTATGGCTACACCTTC	CASNQQGLNYGYTF
TRBV2	-	-	TRBJ2-2	TGTGCCAGCAGCCCATCGGCCGGGGGCGGGGAGCTGTTTTTT	CASSPSAGGGELFF
TRBV27	-	-	TRBJ2-3	TGTGCCAGCAGTTCACTCTACTCCACAGATACGCAGTATTTT	CASSSLYSTDTQYF
TRBV5-6	-	-	TRBJ2-2	TGTGCCAGCAGCTTGGCCGGACGGATTTTCGGGGAGCTGTTTTTT	CASSLAGRIFGELFF
TRBV2	-	once	TRBJ2-7	TGTGCCAGCAGGTACAGGCCCTCCTACGAGCAGTACTTC	CASRYRPSYEQYF
TRBV7-2	-	-	TRBJ2-7	TGTGCCAGCAGCTCCCCGGTAGGGAATGCCTTCTCCTACGAGCAGTACTTC	CASSSPVGNAFSYEQYF
TRBV4-1	-	-	TRBJ2-7	TGCGCCAGCAGCCAAGCTGGGTCCTCCCCCTACGAGCAGTACTTC	CASSQAGSSPYEQYF
TRBV19	-	-	TRBJ2-7	TGTGCCAGTAGTACGGACGCCTCGAGCTCCTACGAGCAGTACTTC	CASSTDASSSYEQYF
TRBV2	TRBD1	-	TRBJ2-3	TGTGCCAGCTGGACAGGTTTTGTCGCAGATACGCAGTATTTT	CASWTGFVADTQYF
TRBV27	-	-	TRBJ2-1	TGTGCCAGCAGTTTCATACCCAGGGGAAGGAATGAGCAGTTCTTC	CASSFIPRGRNEQFF
TRBV7-9	TRBD1	-	TRBJ2-7	TGTGCCAGCAGCGGACAGGGGGCTACCAACGAGCAGTACTTC	CASSGQGATNEQYF
TRBV2	-	-	TRBJ2-5	TGTGCCAGCAACACTTCCCCGACAGGACAGTACCAAGAGACCCAGTACTTC	CASNTSPTGQYQETQYF
TRBV27	-	-	TRBJ1-1	TGTGCCAGCAGTCCGACGGTAGGGGGAGTCTACACTGAAGCTTTCTTT	CASSPTVGGVYTEAFF
TRBV5-1	-	-	TRBJ1-5	TGCGCCAGCAGAGCAAGGGGGAGGTATGATCAGCCCCAGCATTTT	CASRARGRYDQPQHF
TRBV19	TRBD1	-	TRBJ2-2	TGTGCCAGTGGGGACAGGGGTAACACCGGGGAGCTGTTTTTT	CASGDRGNTGELFF
TRBV5-1	-	-	TRBJ2-7	TGCGCCAGCAGCTCGGGGGAATTTACCTACGAGCAGTACTTC	CASSSGEFTYEQYF
TRBV7-9	TRBD1	once	TRBJ1-5	TGTGCCAGCAGCCTTACGGGACAGTTCAATCAGCCCCAGCATTTT	CASSLTGQFNQPQHF
TRBV7-6	TRBD2	-	TRBJ2-7	TGTGCCAGCAGCCCTAGCGGGCAAGCCTACGAGCAGTACTTC	CASSPSGQAYEQYF
TRBV19	-	-	TRBJ1-5	TGTGCCAGTAGTGAGAAGACGGTGGATCAGCCCCAGCATTTT	CASSEKTVDQPQHF
TRBV9	-	-	TRBJ2-2	TGTGCCAGCAGCCCAGAGGGGTTCACCGGGGAGCTGTTTTTT	CASSPEGFTGELFF
TRBV27	-	-	TRBJ1-1	TGTGCCAGCAGTTTATCTAGGGACGACAGGCGGGCTTTCTTT	CASSLSRDDRRAFF
TRBV9	TRBD1	-	TRBJ2-7	TGTGCCAGCAGCGCGGACAGGGGACACGAGCAGTACTTC	CASSADRGHEQYF
TRBV7-8	TRBD1	once	TRBJ2-1	TGTGCCAGCAGCCAGAGGGGACAGCCGGGCAATGAGCAGTTCTTC	CASSQRGQPGNEQFF
TRBV5-6	TRBD1	-	TRBJ2-7	TGTGCCAGCAGCGGTACAGGGGTTGGCTCCTACGAGCAGTACTTC	CASSGTGVGSYEQYF
TRBV7-9	-	-	TRBJ2-6	TGTGCCAGCAGGCATCCAGGCGTCTCTGGGGCCAACGTCCTGACTTTC	CASRHPGVSGANVLTF
TRBV29-1	TRBD1	few	TRBJ1-2	TGCAGGGCAGGGGGTAACTATGGCTACACCTTC	CRAGGNYGYTF
TRBV28	-	once	TRBJ2-1	TGTGCCAGCAGTTTATACAGGGTGGACAATGAGCAGTTCTTC	CASSLYRVDNEQFF
TRBV7-9	-	-	TRBJ2-7	TGTGCCAGCAGCTTATATCAGGGTTACGAGCAGTACTTC	CASSLYQGYEQYF
TRBV27	TRBD1	-	TRBJ2-7	TGTGCCAGCAGGCCGATAGGACAGGTCTACGAGCAGTACTTC	CASRPIGQVYEQYF
TRBV19	-	-	TRBJ2-2	TGTGCCAGTAGTATCAGGGTTCGACCGGGGGAGCTGTTTTTT	CASSIRVRPGELFF
TRBV27	TRBD1	few	TRBJ1-1	TGTGCCAGCAGTCTGACAGGGGGAGGTACTGAAGCTTTCTTT	CASSLTGGGTEAFF
TRBV6-1	-	-	TRBJ2-7	TGTGCCAGCAGTGAAATATTGCCCGAGCAGTACTTC	CASSEILPEQYF
TRBV27	-	-	TRBJ2-6	TGTGCCAGCTCCTTAGGTGGGGCCAACGTCCTGACTTTC	CASSLGGANVLTF